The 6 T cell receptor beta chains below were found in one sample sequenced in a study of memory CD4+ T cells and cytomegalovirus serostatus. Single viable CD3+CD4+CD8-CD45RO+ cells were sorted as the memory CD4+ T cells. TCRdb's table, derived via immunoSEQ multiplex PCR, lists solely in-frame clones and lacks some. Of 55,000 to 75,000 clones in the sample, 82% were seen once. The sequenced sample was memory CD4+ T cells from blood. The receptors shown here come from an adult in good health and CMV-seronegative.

The CDR3 protein is CASSARLAGYNEQFF. The CDR3 coding sequence is TGTGCCAGCAGCGCCCGACTAGCGGGTTACAATGAGCAGTTCTTC. V usage is TRBV9 and J usage is TRBJ2-1, with 10 bases fitting TRBD2. With V trimmed by 3 bases and J by 4 bases, 4 bases remained unmatched. The CDR3 covers 15 residues. The germline gives CDR1 SGDLS, CDR2 YYNGEE.

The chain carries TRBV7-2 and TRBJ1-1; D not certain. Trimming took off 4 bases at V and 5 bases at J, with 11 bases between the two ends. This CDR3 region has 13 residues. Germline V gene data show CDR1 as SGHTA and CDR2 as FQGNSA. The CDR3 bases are TGTGCCAGCAGCTCTCGACGGGCTACTGAAGCTTTCTTT. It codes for CASSSRRATEAFF.

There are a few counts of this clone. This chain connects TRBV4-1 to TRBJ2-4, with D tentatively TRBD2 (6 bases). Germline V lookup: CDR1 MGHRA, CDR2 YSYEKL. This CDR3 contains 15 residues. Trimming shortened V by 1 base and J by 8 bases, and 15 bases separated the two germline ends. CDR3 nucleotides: TGCGCCAGCAGCCAAGGGGGACTGCCGGGGGACATTCAGTACTTC. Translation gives CASSQGGLPGDIQYF.

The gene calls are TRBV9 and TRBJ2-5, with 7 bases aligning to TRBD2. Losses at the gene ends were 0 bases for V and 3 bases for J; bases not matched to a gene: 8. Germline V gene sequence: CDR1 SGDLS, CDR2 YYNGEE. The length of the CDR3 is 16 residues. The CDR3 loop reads CASSVGGGGYKETQYF. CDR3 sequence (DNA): TGTGCCAGCAGCGTAGGGGGGGGTGGCTACAAAGAGACCCAGTACTTC.

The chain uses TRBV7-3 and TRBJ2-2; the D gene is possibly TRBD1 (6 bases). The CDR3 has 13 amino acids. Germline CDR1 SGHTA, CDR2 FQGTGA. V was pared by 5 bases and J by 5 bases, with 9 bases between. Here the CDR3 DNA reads TGTGCCAGCAGCACCAGGGGAACCGGGGAGCTGTTTTTT. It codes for CASSTRGTGELFF.

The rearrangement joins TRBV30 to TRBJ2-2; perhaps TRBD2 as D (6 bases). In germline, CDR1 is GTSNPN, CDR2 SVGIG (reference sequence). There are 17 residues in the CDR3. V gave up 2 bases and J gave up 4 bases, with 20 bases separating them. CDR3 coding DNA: TGTGCCTGGAGTCCGGGACTCTTAGCTTCCCTCACCGGGGAGCTGTTTTTT. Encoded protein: CAWSPGLLASLTGELFF. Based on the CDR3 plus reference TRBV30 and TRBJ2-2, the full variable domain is SQTIHQWPATLVQPVGSPLSLECTVEGTSNPNLYWYRQAAGRGLQLLFYSVGIGQISSEVPQNLSASRPQDRQFILSSKKLLLSDSGFYLCAWSPGLLASLTGELFFGEGSRLTVL.